What follows are 26 T cell receptor beta chains derived from one specimen sequenced in a study of T-cell memory formation after mild COVID-19. TCRdb reprocessed the 5' RACE reads with MiXCR, giving one entry per CDR3 protein. The sample lists hundreds of thousands of distinct CDR3 sequences, 16% occurring once. Sequencing was performed on PBMCs or a T cell subset sorted from them (not recorded which). These receptors came from a man aged 18 to 29 who had mild COVID-19 (a few samples of this study predate the infection). Cell type and time point are not known.

Only one count was recorded for this clonotype. The V call is TRBV7-3, the J call TRBJ2-7; 8 nucleotides line up with TRBD2. CDR1 and CDR2 (germline): SGHTA, FQGTGA. V was pared by 5 bases and J by 3 bases, with 9 bases of the junction left unmatched. This CDR3 contains 15 residues. The CDR3 here is CASSPILAELYEQYV. The DNA of the CDR3 is TGTGCCAGCAGCCCGATACTAGCGGAACTCTACGAGCAGTACGTC.

The chain employs TRBV6-5 and TRBJ2-1; D may correspond to TRBD1 or TRBD2 (5 bases each). The CDR3 runs to 14 residues. Trimming left V 5 bases short and J 5 bases short, with 13 bases between. In germline, CDR1 is MNHEY, CDR2 SVGAGI. CDR3 in DNA: TGTGCCAGCAGTATGGGGCAGCGGAACAATGAGCAGTTCTTC. Protein product: CASSMGQRNNEQFF.

This clonotype was observed a handful of times. Written as DNA, the CDR3 is TGTGCCATCAGTGTCGAGGGGTCTAACTATGGCTACACCTTC. It yields the protein CAISVEGSNYGYTF. V and J are TRBV10-3 and TRBJ1-2, with D maybe TRBD1 (5 bases). The CDR3 length is 14 residues. V was trimmed by 4 bases and J by 0 bases, leaving 9 bases between them. The germline V gene encodes CDR1 ENHRY and CDR2 SYGVKD.

The rearrangement links TRBV4-2 to TRBJ2-4; D remains ambiguous. Germline CDR1 reads LGHNA; CDR2 reads YNFKEQ. Trimming removed 7 bases at V and 8 bases at J, with 24 bases between. This CDR3 region has 16 residues. CDR3 bases: TGTGCCAGCAATCATCGTCTAGGCCTTAAGAACCACATTCAGTACTTC. Its protein product is CASNHRLGLKNHIQYF.

The V gene is TRBV20-1, the J gene TRBJ2-3, with D possibly being TRBD1 (6 bases). With 5 bases removed from V and 2 bases from J, the gap between germline ends came to 14 bases. The CDR3 is made up of 14 amino acids. Germline V gene lookup returns CDR1 DFQATT and CDR2 SNEGSKA (reference sequence). CDR3 protein: CSAYRDTTTDTQYF. CDR3 in DNA: TGCAGTGCTTACCGGGACACGACCACAGATACGCAGTATTTT.

This clonotype was picked up a small number of times. The chain combines TRBV10-3 with TRBJ1-2; D is unclear. This CDR3 has 14 amino acids. Germline-derived CDR1 and CDR2 are ENHRY and SYGVKD. V shed 0 bases and J shed 8 bases, with 13 bases lying between them. The CDR3 spells CAISESTMAPGYTF. CDR3 coding DNA: TGTGCCATCAGTGAGTCGACTATGGCGCCGGGCTACACCTTC.

This clonotype has at least ten counts. The chain joins TRBV12-3 or TRBV12-4 to TRBJ2-2, with D perhaps given as TRBD1 or TRBD2 (5 bases each). The length of the CDR3 is 13 residues. Trimming took 8 bases from V and 2 from J, leaving 9 bases between them. Here the CDR3 reads CASPGTNTGELFF. The CDR3 DNA follows: TGTGCCAGCCCCGGGACCAACACCGGGGAGCTGTTTTTT.

Only a few counts were recorded for this clonotype. The J gene is TRBJ2-1, the V gene TRBV11-2; 8 bases fit TRBD1. The CDR3 runs 15 residues. Unmatched junction bases numbered 8, after V lost 5 bases and J lost 5 bases. Germline values: CDR1 SGHAT, CDR2 FQNNGV. CDR3 residues: CASSLGTGSHNEQFF. CDR3 nucleotides: TGTGCCAGCAGCCTTGGGACAGGCAGCCACAATGAGCAGTTCTTC.

The chain joins TRBV7-2 to TRBJ1-2; a weak D match, TRBD1 (5 bases). The CDR3 has 15 residues. V lost 1 base to trimming and J lost 3 bases, with 12 bases between them. The germline V gene encodes CDR1 SGHTA and CDR2 FQGNSA. CDR3 in amino acids: CASSLGIWGDYGYTF. CDR3 coding DNA: TGTGCCAGCAGCTTAGGTATCTGGGGGGACTATGGCTACACCTTC.

The genes are TRBV9 and TRBJ2-5; 9 nucleotides agree with TRBD2. CDR1 and CDR2 from the germline V gene are SGDLS and YYNGEE. Trimming took 2 bases from V and 5 from J; bases not matched to a gene: 10. The CDR3 consists of 16 residues. CDR3 sequence (DNA): TGTGCCAGCAGCGTCGGCGGGGGGGCGGCTTTGGAGACCCAGTACTTC. This translates into CASSVGGGAALETQYF.

The V call is TRBV18, the J call TRBJ1-5; tentative D call: TRBD1 (5 bases). Germline CDR1 and CDR2: KGHSH and LQKENI. Trimming shortened V by 4 bases and J by 4 bases, and 14 bases separated the two germline ends. This CDR3 region has 15 residues. The CDR3 nucleotides are TGTGCCAGCTCACGTTACGGGACGGAAAATCAGCCCCAGCATTTT. This translates into CASSRYGTENQPQHF. Looking up the rest from reference TRBV18 and TRBJ1-5 gives the full variable domain: NAGVMQNPRHLVRRRGQEARLRCSPMKGHSHVYWYRQLPEEGLKFMVYLQKENIIDESGMPKERFSAEFPKEGPSILRIQQVVRGDSAAYFCASSRYGTENQPQHFGDGTRLSIL.

V and J are TRBV9 and TRBJ2-3; TRBD2 agrees at 9 bases. V dropped 0 bases and J dropped 4; count of bases not matched to a gene: 6. The CDR3 extends over 16 amino acids. Per germline, CDR1 SGDLS and CDR2 YYNGEE. CDR3 sequence: CASSVAAGGPSDTQYF. DNA of the CDR3: TGTGCCAGCAGCGTAGCAGCGGGGGGCCCCTCAGATACGCAGTATTTT. The whole variable domain, filled in from reference TRBV9 and TRBJ2-3, reads DSGVTQTPKHLITATGQRVTLRCSPRSGDLSVYWYQQSLDQGLQFLIQYYNGEERAKGNILERFSAQQFPDLHSELNLSSLELGDSALYFCASSVAAGGPSDTQYFGPGTRLTVL.

This sequence joins TRBV7-2 and TRBJ1-1; D is perhaps TRBD1 (5 bases). In germline, CDR1 is SGHTA, CDR2 FQGNSA. The CDR3 has 16 amino acids. Trimming took 3 bases from V and 5 from J, leaving 19 bases between them. CDR3 protein: CASSFWVRVMRTEAFF. The CDR3 DNA sequence: TGTGCCAGCAGCTTTTGGGTCAGGGTTATGAGAACTGAAGCTTTCTTT.

The genes are TRBV6-1 and TRBJ2-7; D not resolved. Germline-derived CDR1 and CDR2 are MNHNS and SASEGT. The V and J ends lost 7 bases and 6 bases respectively, with 7 bases between them. The CDR3 is 10 amino acids. The CDR3 is CASKGVEQYF. Here the CDR3 DNA reads TGTGCCAGCAAGGGTGTCGAGCAGTACTTC.

The chain carries TRBV4-1 and TRBJ2-1; a possible D gene is TRBD2 (7 bases). There are 14 residues in the CDR3. The V end lost 8 bases, the J end lost 2 bases, and 13 bases lay between the germline ends. Germline-derived CDR1 and CDR2 are MGHRA and YSYEKL. In DNA, the CDR3 is TGCGCCAGCGGTGGGGGGGGCCCCTACAATGAGCAGTTCTTC. Translated, it gives CASGGGGPYNEQFF.

This clonotype was seen a single time. The V gene is TRBV6-5, the J gene TRBJ2-5; TRBD2 matches 10 bases. Trimming took 6 bases from V and 2 from J; bases not matched to a gene: 12. This CDR3 has 17 residues. CDR1 MNHEY and CDR2 SVGAGI come from the germline V gene. The CDR3 is CASSYRGSGRRQETQYF. DNA of the CDR3: TGTGCCAGCAGCTACCGTGGTAGCGGGAGGAGACAAGAGACCCAGTACTTC.

This chain joins TRBV4-1 and TRBJ2-5; 7 bases match TRBD1. Germline assignment: CDR1 MGHRA and CDR2 YSYEKL. Trimming removed 4 bases from V and 0 bases from J; junction bases left unmatched: 5. CDR3 length equals 15 residues. The chain's CDR3 is CASSPGQRYQETQYF. The CDR3 bases are TGCGCCAGCAGCCCGGGACAGAGATACCAAGAGACCCAGTACTTC.

This chain links TRBV7-2 with TRBJ1-5, with no clear D. CDR1 is SGHTA and CDR2 is FQGNSA in the germline V gene. This CDR3 comprises 16 residues. V shed 2 bases and J shed 4 bases, with 15 bases lying between them. CDR3 bases: TGTGCCAGCAGCTTATCGGCAAAGACCCTAAATCAGCCCCAGCATTTT. This gives the protein CASSLSAKTLNQPQHF.

This chain uses TRBV11-2 with TRBJ2-2, with 13 bases matching TRBD2. The trim removed 2 bases at V and 1 base at J, leaving 10 bases unmatched. This CDR3 spans 20 amino acids. Germline CDR1 and CDR2: SGHAT and FQNNGV. This chain's CDR3 is CASSLYLRTSGGKNTGELFF. CDR3 DNA: TGTGCCAGCAGCTTATATTTGAGGACTAGCGGGGGAAAGAACACCGGGGAGCTGTTTTTT. Full variable domain (rest looked up from reference TRBV11-2 and TRBJ2-2): EAGVAQSPRYKIIEKRQSVAFWCNPISGHATLYWYQQILGQGPKLLIQFQNNGVVDDSQLPKDRFSAERLKGVDSTLKIQPAKLEDSAVYLCASSLYLRTSGGKNTGELFFGEGSRLTVL.

The V and J genes are TRBV15 and TRBJ2-1; perhaps TRBD1 as D (5 bases). The CDR3 length is 19 residues. CDR1 and CDR2 from the germline V gene are LNHNV and YYDKDF (reference sequence). The V gene lost 3 bases and the J gene lost 3 bases, with 24 bases spanning the gap. The CDR3 coding sequence is TGTGCCACCAGCAGGTCCCACCCTATTCGTGGGGCCCTCTACAATGAGCAGTTCTTC. Amino acids: CATSRSHPIRGALYNEQFF.

This clonotype was counted a few times. The CDR3 spells CAWTPGGAWEKLFF. CDR3 bases: TGTGCCTGGACCCCAGGGGGCGCGTGGGAAAAACTGTTTTTT. This rearrangement joins TRBV30 to TRBJ1-4; 8 bases are shared with TRBD1. J lost 8 bases, V lost 4 bases, and 9 bases had no gene match. The CDR3 has 14 amino acids. CDR1 and CDR2 from the germline V gene are GTSNPN and SVGIG (reference sequence).

The chain links TRBV7-3 to TRBJ2-2; perhaps D is TRBD1 or TRBD2 (5 bases each). In germline, CDR1 is SGHTA, CDR2 FQGTGA. V was clipped by 5 bases and J by 4 bases, with 11 bases between them. This CDR3 spans 14 amino acids. CDR3 bases: TGTGCCAGCAGCCCCAGGGAGTTCACCGGGGAGCTGTTTTTT. Translating gives CASSPREFTGELFF.

This clonotype was seen a handful of times. V is TRBV6-2 or TRBV6-3 and J is TRBJ2-7; D is uncertain. This CDR3 has 13 residues. The germline V gene has CDR1 MNHEY and CDR2 SVGEGT. V was pared by 6 bases and J by 3 bases, with 12 bases between. The CDR3 reads CASRETPYYEQYV. In DNA, the CDR3 is TGTGCCAGCAGGGAGACACCCTACTACGAGCAGTACGTC.

The chain joins TRBV12-3 or TRBV12-4 to TRBJ2-2; the D is unclear. Between the trimmed V and J ends, which lost 8 bases and 1 base, there was a span of 11 bases. The CDR3 sequence is 14 residues long. Written as DNA, the CDR3 is TGTGCCAGCGTGGGCAGTGAGAACACCGGGGAGCTGTTTTTT. Its translation is CASVGSENTGELFF.

In this sample, this clonotype turned up many times. The chain links TRBV28 to TRBJ2-1, with a possible D match to TRBD2 (5 bases). The CDR3 runs to 11 residues. The germline CDR1 and CDR2 sequences are MDHEN and SYDVKM. Trimming took off 10 bases at V and 6 bases at J, with 10 bases between the two ends. CDR3 nucleotides: TGTGCCACTTCGGCGGGCAATGAGCAGTTCTTC. This sequence encodes CATSAGNEQFF.

The chain carries TRBV11-2 and TRBJ1-2, with no clear D. Trimming took off 2 bases at V and 4 bases at J, with 11 bases between the two ends. Germline V lookup: CDR1 SGHAT, CDR2 FQNNGV. This CDR3 has 14 residues. The CDR3 nucleotides read TGTGCCAGCAGCTTACCCGGGCTCGGCTATGGCTACACCTTC. It yields the protein CASSLPGLGYGYTF.